A single sample is the source of the 9 T cell receptor beta chains below, sequenced in a study of cytomegalovirus exposure and HLA in healthy donors. Amplification used 60 Vbeta primers and 13 Jbeta primers. This table comes from immunoSEQ multiplex PCR, and its TCRdb copy is limited to in-frame clones, with some not included. The sample consists of roughly 100,000 clones, 70% to 85% of them appearing once. The sequencing sample was made of PBMCs. These receptor sequences come from a human donor in good health.

V is TRBV19 and J is TRBJ1-3; 7 positions agree with TRBD1. The CDR3 runs 15 residues. J was trimmed by 8 bases and V by 5 bases; bases with no gene match: 12. The germline V gene has CDR1 LNHDA and CDR2 SQIVND (reference sequence). In DNA form, the CDR3 reads TGTGCCAGTAGTTCCCCATCAGGGGGTCGGGACACCATATATTTT. As protein: CASSSPSGGRDTIYF.

The V gene is TRBV6-5, the J gene TRBJ2-1, with a weak D call TRBD2 (5 bases). Germline V lookup: CDR1 MNHEY, CDR2 SVGAGI. V dropped 2 bases and J dropped 6 bases, with 11 bases sitting between them. CDR3 length equals 14 residues. The CDR3 reads CASSYTGLLNEQFF. DNA for the CDR3: TGTGCCAGCAGTTACACCGGACTCCTCAATGAGCAGTTCTTC.

The rearrangement links TRBV6-5 to TRBJ2-7, with D unresolved. The CDR3 is 14 amino acids. From germline, CDR1 is MNHEY and CDR2 SVGAGI. V dropped 0 bases and J dropped 2 bases, with 8 bases sitting between them. CDR3 DNA: TGTGCCAGCAGTTACTCGTGGCAGGCCTACGAGCAGTACTTC. Translation: CASSYSWQAYEQYF.

J is TRBJ1-4 and V is TRBV5-8, with D unclear. Trimming removed 4 bases at V and 3 bases at J, with 13 bases between. The CDR3 spans 15 residues. The germline V gene encodes CDR1 SGHTS and CDR2 YDEGEE. CDR3 residues: CASSPQGRANEKLFF. In DNA form, the CDR3 reads TGTGCCAGCAGCCCACAAGGGAGGGCTAATGAAAAACTGTTTTTT.

The V gene is TRBV19, the J gene TRBJ2-2; TRBD1 agrees at 9 bases. This CDR3 is 17 amino acids long. The germline V gene encodes CDR1 LNHDA and CDR2 SQIVND (reference sequence). Trimming at V came to 0 bases and at J to 1 base, leaving 3 bases not matched to a gene. The CDR3 bases are TGTGCCAGTAGTATAGATCCGGGACAGGGGAACACCGGGGAGCTGTTTTTT. Amino acid sequence: CASSIDPGQGNTGELFF.

The J gene is TRBJ2-1, the V gene TRBV5-1; D might be TRBD1 (6 bases). Germline V gene sequence: CDR1 SGHRS, CDR2 YFSETQ. Trimming shortened V by 4 bases and J by 7 bases, and 24 bases separated the two germline ends. This CDR3 region has 17 residues. The CDR3, as DNA: TGCGCCAGCAGCCTACTAAAACAGGGAAGGACGGAGAATGAGCAGTTCTTC. Its protein is CASSLLKQGRTENEQFF.

This rearrangement joins TRBV7-2 to TRBJ2-1; a weak D match, TRBD2 (6 bases). V was clipped by 4 bases and J by 9 bases, with 10 bases between them. Germline V gene sequence: CDR1 SGHTA, CDR2 FQGNSA. The CDR3 runs to 12 residues. The CDR3 coding sequence is TGTGCCAGCAGCTCCTTCGGGGGTGAGCAGTTCTTC. Protein sequence: CASSSFGGEQFF. The whole variable domain, remainder taken from reference TRBV7-2 and TRBJ2-1, is GAGVSQSPSNKVTEKGKDVELRCDPISGHTALYWYRQSLGQGLEFLIYFQGNSAPDKSGLPSDRFSAERTGGSVSTLTIQRTQQEDSAVYLCASSSFGGEQFFGPGTRLTVL.

This rearrangement joins TRBV7-9 to TRBJ1-4, with D unresolved. Germline lookup yields CDR1 SEHNR and CDR2 FQNEAQ (reference sequence). The V gene lost 5 bases and the J gene lost 8 bases, with 15 bases spanning the gap. This CDR3 comprises 14 residues. The CDR3 nucleotides read TGTGCCAGCAGCCAAAGCGGCGGTGGGGAAAAACTGTTTTTT. Amino acids: CASSQSGGGEKLFF.

This clone was seen just once. J is TRBJ1-4 and V is TRBV7-9, with D perhaps TRBD1 (5 bases). Germline loops: CDR1 SEHNR, CDR2 FQNEAQ (reference sequence). The V end was cut by 4 bases, the J end by 4 bases, with 13 bases between. The CDR3 contains 15 residues. In nucleotides, the CDR3 is TGTGCCAGCAGCTCAACGACAGTAGTTAATGAAAAACTGTTTTTT. Encoded protein: CASSSTTVVNEKLFF.